This T cell receptor beta chain was identified in a study of post-analysis software for immune sequencing data (dated by TCRdb to the mid-2010s). Study-wide context: The recorded disease courses included relapsing-remitting, secondary progressive and progressive-relapsing multiple sclerosis, and some patients had no subtype annotation. Patient repertoires were compared against 11 to 12 previously published healthy control repertoires from donors aged about 6 to 28 years. A subset of samples was prepared in parallel using single-end sample barcoding, then pooled and co-amplified after Illumina adapter ligation.

Library generation was performed with PCR. The sequencer was an Illumina HiSeq 2500. To reduce PCR and sequencing biases, unique molecular identifiers were incorporated into the TCR beta cDNA libraries. Per 1 to 10 million input T cells, some 500,000 cDNA molecules were obtained, such that each molecule approximated one T cell. Patient libraries were prepared and sequenced with the same protocol used for the earlier healthy control dataset. Samples belonging to the same batch were prepared together, multiplexed and sequenced on a shared HiSeq lane. In the source study's methods: Raw barcoded reads were processed with MIGEC, and single-read molecular identifier groups were discarded before consensus assembly and CDR3 extraction. VDJtools was used for post-analysis of the clonotype tables, with diversity normalized by down-sampling every dataset to the smallest sample size. Repertoire overlap clustering matched CDR3 amino acid but not nucleotide sequences to correct batch-related cross-sample contamination. The raw public data were reprocessed by TCRdb itself: fastp quality trimming at Q25, MiXCR clonotype calling, in-frame beta chains only. Each entry merges the rows of one CDR3 protein and shows their most common DNA and genes. Clone size and V and J calls follow TCRdb, not the original study. A total of about 770,000 distinct CDR3 sequences appear in this sample, about half of them only once. Together, the top ten hold 4.9% of the sample.

The CDR1 and CDR2 encoded by the germline V gene are SGDLS and YYNGEE. V is pared back by 0 bases and J by 2 bases, with 15 bases lying between the germline termini. The CDR3 covers 18 residues, taking in both the cysteine and the phenylalanine. The kept DNA is CDR3 alone, 54 bases in frame from the first base. Points the paper makes about the study in general: When samples were clustered directly using the F measure, samples prepared in the same batch co-clustered strongly, which prompted a batch-effect correction. Compared with controls, multiple sclerosis patients had significantly lower normalized Chao1 diversity, a finding suggesting substantial peripheral T-cell clonal expansion. The multiple sclerosis patient group was slightly younger than the control group. Patients showed significantly higher frequencies than controls for roughly 5 TRBV segments, among them TRBV5-6, TRBV5-1 and TRBV20-1.

To demonstrate the VDJtools post-analysis software, TCR beta repertoires were profiled from the peripheral blood of some 12 young patients with multiple sclerosis. Multiple sclerosis patients were children and adolescents aged about 6 to 15 years. Notes on this clonotype: Its antigen is unknown. One base away there is no much larger clone; base qualities are not given.

This receptor was identified in a girl aged 10 to 17 with multiple sclerosis. The sequenced sample was blood. The sequence is built from TRBV9 and TRBJ2-6; possibly the D gene is TRBD1, per 7 matching bases. For the CDR3, the sequence is CASSVDAGGYAGANVLTF. The nucleotide sequence is TGTGCCAGCAGCGTAGACGCAGGGGGGTATGCTGGGGCCAACGTCCTGACTTTC. Joined to the reference TRBV9 and TRBJ2-6 proteins, this CDR3 gives the full variable domain: DSGVTQTPKHLITATGQRVTLRCSPRSGDLSVYWYQQSLDQGLQFLIQYYNGEERAKGNILERFSAQQFPDLHSELNLSSLELGDSALYFCASSVDAGGYAGANVLTFGAGSRLTVL.